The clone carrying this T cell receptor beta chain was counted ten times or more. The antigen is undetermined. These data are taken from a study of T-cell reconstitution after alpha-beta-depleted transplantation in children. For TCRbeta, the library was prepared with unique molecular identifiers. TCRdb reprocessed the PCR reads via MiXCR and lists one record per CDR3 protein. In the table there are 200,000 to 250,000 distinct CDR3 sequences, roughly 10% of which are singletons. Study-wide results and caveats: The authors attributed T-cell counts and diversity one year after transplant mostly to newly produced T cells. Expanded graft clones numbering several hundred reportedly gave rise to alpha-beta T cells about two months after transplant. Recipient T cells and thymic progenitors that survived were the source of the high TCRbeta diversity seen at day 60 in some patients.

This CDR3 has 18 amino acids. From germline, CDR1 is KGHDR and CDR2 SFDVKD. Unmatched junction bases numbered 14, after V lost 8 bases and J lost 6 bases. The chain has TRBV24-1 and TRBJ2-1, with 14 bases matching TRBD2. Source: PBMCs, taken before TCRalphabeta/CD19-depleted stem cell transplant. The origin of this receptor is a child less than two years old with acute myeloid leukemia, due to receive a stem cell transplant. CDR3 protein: CATTIGTSGSSLGNEQFF. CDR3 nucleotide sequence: TGTGCCACCACTATAGGGACTAGCGGGAGCTCCCTGGGCAATGAGCAGTTCTTC.